Sequencing of this TCR beta chain was carried out in a study of regulatory T cells in long-lasting Graves disease. This clonotype was counted ten times or more. Its antigen remains unidentified. Noted time point: newly diagnosed GD, antithyroid drugs for less than 3 months. Isolated PBMC RNA provided the starting material for the TCR library. Trimming took 5 bases from V and 0 from J, leaving 22 bases between them. CDR3 size: 19 residues. Germline loops: CDR1 SGHTA, CDR2 FQGTGA. Arm-PCR of CDR3 regions with iRepertoire HTBI primers generated TCR beta libraries. TCRdb fed the multiplex PCR reads into MiXCR, producing one record per CDR3 protein. The sample comprises around 480,000 distinct CDR3 sequences, around 16% of which are singletons, and approximately 25% rests with the top ten. Regarding the study as a whole: Newly diagnosed Graves' patients had higher TCR diversity than persistent ones.

These data also featured in a second study, about T cells in Graves' hyperthyroidism and ophthalmopathy. That work adds: In patients aged 18 to 65, hyperthyroidism was newly diagnosed, with duration under 2 months.

The V gene is TRBV7-3, the J gene TRBJ2-2; D is perhaps TRBD2 (8 bases). The clonotype was recovered from a woman aged 35 to 59 with Graves disease. The source was peripheral blood mononuclear cells (PBMCs), collected at new diagnosis, from a patient treated with antithyroid drugs. The CDR3 DNA follows: TGTGCCAGCAGCCAAAGGGGGCCGGGACTAGTAACGAACACCGGGGAGCTGTTTTTT. It specifies CASSQRGPGLVTNTGELFF. The full variable domain, with the rest looked up from reference TRBV7-3 and TRBJ2-2, is GAGVSQTPSNKVTEKGKYVELRCDPISGHTALYWYRQSLGQGPEFLIYFQGTGAADDSGLPNDRFFAVRPEGSVSTLKIQRTERGDSAVYLCASSQRGPGLVTNTGELFFGEGSRLTVL.